The 16 T cell receptor beta chains below all came from one sample that was sequenced in a study of shared clonotypes between healthy human individuals (dated by TCRdb to 2019 to 2021). Library generation was performed with the immunoSEQ multiplex PCR assay. TCRdb provides this immuneACCESS table in a form limited to in-frame rearrangements. Some clones are lacking; in checked studies, under half of them reflect an unresolved V gene, and why the rest are absent is not known. In this sample the table shows about 1.5 million clones, around 97% of which occur a single time. More than 0.9% of the sample comes from the top ten. The sequenced sample was naive CD4+ T cells sorted from blood. Per the publication, the cell subset or site label means: CD45RA+ positively selected. These receptors were taken from a man younger than 40 in good health.

The chain links TRBV7-9 to TRBJ2-7; 7 bases match TRBD2. Germline V gives CDR1 SEHNR, CDR2 FQNEAQ (reference sequence). This CDR3 region has 15 residues. The J segment lost 0 bases and the V segment lost 2 bases, leaving 4 bases of the junction unmatched. The CDR3 coding sequence is TGTGCCAGCAGCTTATGGAGCGGGAACTCCTACGAGCAGTACTTC. Encoded protein: CASSLWSGNSYEQYF.

This clone was detected once. The chain carries TRBV5-4 and TRBJ2-3; tentative D call: TRBD2 (6 bases). CDR1 and CDR2 (germline): SGHNT, YYREEE (reference sequence). Trimming pared 3 bases from V and 3 bases from J, leaving 20 bases between. This CDR3 comprises 17 residues. CDR3 in amino acids: CASSSPFYGSGTDTQYF. CDR3 nucleotide sequence: TGTGCCAGCAGCTCCCCTTTTTACGGGAGTGGGACAGATACGCAGTATTTT.

The J gene is TRBJ2-1, the V gene TRBV7-3; 8 nucleotides match TRBD2. Looked up from germline, CDR1 is SGHTA and CDR2 is FQGTGA. Germline trimming cut 0 bases from V and 3 bases from J; bases unmatched to any gene: 7. The CDR3 extends over 17 amino acids. DNA of the CDR3: TGTGCCAGCAGCTTAACGTCAGCGGGAGACATCTACAATGAGCAGTTCTTC. Amino acid sequence: CASSLTSAGDIYNEQFF.

The gene calls are TRBV30 and TRBJ2-4; 12 bases are shared with TRBD2. Germline V lookup: CDR1 GTSNPN, CDR2 SVGIG (reference sequence). The CDR3 is 15 amino acids. The V and J ends lost 1 base and 9 bases, in that order; junction bases with no gene match: 7. CDR3 DNA: TGTGCCTGGAGTGGGTCTAGCGGGAGGGGAGTCATTCAGTACTTC. This sequence encodes CAWSGSSGRGVIQYF.

The chain carries TRBV28 and TRBJ1-4; TRBD1 is a possible D gene (5 bases). The CDR3 has 15 residues. Germline loops: CDR1 MDHEN, CDR2 SYDVKM. Trimming removed 4 bases from V and 7 bases from J, with 16 bases in between. CDR3 bases: TGTGCCAGCAGTTCCTCCGCAGGGCCTACTGAAAAACTGTTTTTT. This encodes CASSSSAGPTEKLFF.

The rearrangement uses TRBV27 and TRBJ2-7, with 8 bases fitting TRBD1. CDR1 and CDR2 from the germline V gene are MNHEY and SMNVEV (reference sequence). The CDR3 runs 15 residues. V lost 2 bases to trimming and J lost 3 bases; unmatched junction nucleotides: 6. For the CDR3, the DNA is TGTGCCAGCAGTTTAACCGGGGACAGGTACTACGAGCAGTACTTC. Amino acid sequence: CASSLTGDRYYEQYF.

V and J are TRBV11-3 and TRBJ2-3; 7 nucleotides agree with TRBD2. The germline CDR1 and CDR2 sequences are SGHNT and YENEEA. The CDR3 is made up of 15 amino acids. The V gene end was trimmed by 5 bases and the J gene end by 5 bases; junction bases not matched to a gene: 10. As DNA, the CDR3 is TGTGCCAGCAGCCCAGGCGGGGGAAGAGTAGATACGCAGTATTTT. Translation gives CASSPGGGRVDTQYF. Full variable domain (remainder filled in from reference TRBV11-3 and TRBJ2-3): EAGVVQSPRYKIIEKKQPVAFWCNPISGHNTLYWYLQNLGQGPELLIRYENEEAVDDSQLPKDRFSAERLKGVDSTLKIQPAELGDSAVYLCASSPGGGRVDTQYFGPGTRLTVL.

V is TRBV5-1 and J is TRBJ2-3; D remains ambiguous. CDR1 is SGHRS and CDR2 is YFSETQ in the germline V gene. The CDR3 runs 11 residues. Trimming stripped 7 bases from V and 6 bases from J, with 9 bases between. CDR3 sequence (DNA): TGCGCCAGCCGATCTCAGGATACGCAGTATTTT. The encoded protein is CASRSQDTQYF.

The chain recombines TRBV5-1 with TRBJ1-1; the match to TRBD1 covers 7 bases. Per the germline V gene, CDR1 is SGHRS and CDR2 is YFSETQ. Trimming cost V 4 bases and J 4 bases; bases outside gene matches: 10. The CDR3 is 15 amino acids. The CDR3 DNA is TGCGCCAGCAGCGACAGGGTCCTCGCGGCCACTGAAGCTTTCTTT. Protein product: CASSDRVLAATEAFF.

The chain uses TRBV4-3 and TRBJ2-1, with TRBD2 matching over 10 bases. The CDR3 sequence is 15 residues long. In germline, CDR1 is LGHNA, CDR2 YSLEER. V was clipped by 0 bases and J by 10 bases; unmatched bases: 6. CDR3 amino acids: CASSQEASGRLEQFF. DNA for the CDR3: TGCGCCAGCAGCCAAGAGGCTAGCGGGAGACTGGAGCAGTTCTTC.

The chain recombines TRBV27 with TRBJ2-7; D possibly matches TRBD1 or TRBD2 (5 bases each). This CDR3 spans 15 amino acids. The V gene lost 5 bases and the J gene lost 2 bases, with 16 bases spanning the gap. Germline CDR1 and CDR2: MNHEY and SMNVEV (reference sequence). The chain's CDR3 is CASSRRDATTYEQYF. In DNA, the CDR3 is TGTGCCAGCAGTCGACGGGACGCTACTACCTACGAGCAGTACTTC.

The rearrangement joins TRBV6-6 to TRBJ1-5; no firm D call. V lost 4 bases, J lost 3 bases, and 16 bases lay in between. CDR1 is MNHNY, CDR2 SVGAGI, per germline (reference sequence). This CDR3 is 16 amino acids long. The CDR3 is CASSLVPGRFNQPQHF. The CDR3 DNA reads TGTGCCAGCAGTTTGGTTCCGGGCAGGTTCAATCAGCCCCAGCATTTT.

The chain carries TRBV4-1 and TRBJ2-1, with 12 bases fitting TRBD1. There are 16 residues in the CDR3. The germline CDR1 and CDR2 sequences are MGHRA and YSYEKL. Trimming cost V 4 bases and J 10 bases; bases outside gene matches: 11. This CDR3 reads CASSPRMGQGADEQFF. Here the CDR3 DNA reads TGCGCCAGCAGCCCAAGGATGGGACAGGGGGCAGACGAGCAGTTCTTC.

The chain links TRBV2 to TRBJ2-1; D remains ambiguous. Germline V gene lookup returns CDR1 SNHLY and CDR2 FYNNEI. V dropped 4 bases and J dropped 2 bases, with 6 bases sitting between them. The CDR3 covers 13 residues. As DNA, the CDR3 is TGTGCCAGCAGTGGACTCCCCTACAATGAGCAGTTCTTC. It specifies CASSGLPYNEQFF.

The rearrangement uses TRBV20-1 and TRBJ1-2; D remains unclear. The CDR3 sequence is 11 residues long. The ends were cut back, 3 bases at V and 8 bases at J, with 10 bases in the middle. From germline, CDR1 is DFQATT and CDR2 SNEGSKA (reference sequence). This CDR3 is CSASLGTGYTF. The CDR3 DNA is TGCAGTGCTAGTCTGGGCACCGGCTACACCTTC.

The chain has TRBV12-5 and TRBJ1-1; D not certain. The germline V and J ends were trimmed by 6 bases and 6 bases, with 14 bases remaining between them. In germline, CDR1 is LGHNT, CDR2 FRNRAP. This CDR3 comprises 13 residues. The CDR3 spells CASGDGITPEAFF. CDR3 DNA: TGTGCTAGTGGAGACGGCATTACTCCTGAAGCTTTCTTT.